Listed below are T cell receptor beta chains from one sample, sequenced in a study of cytomegalovirus exposure and HLA in healthy donors. Measured with immunoSEQ multiplex PCR; TCRdb has only the in-frame clones, and not every one. The sample gives about 170,000 clones, almost 75% of which show up once; around 5% is in the top ten. The specimen sequenced was PBMCs. Receptor source: a woman younger than 35 in good health and CMV-seropositive. CDR3s include the opening cysteine and the closing phenylalanine or tryptophan. Fields, in order: J gene, V gene, CDR3 protein.

>TRBJ2-7|TRBV28
CASSARQCVQYF
>TRBJ1-1|TRBV4-1
CASSQEEVFDRNTEAFF
>TRBJ1-3|TRBV19
CASSVQGSGNTIYF
>TRBJ2-5|TRBV7-9
CASSGRGLAGYQETQYF
>TRBJ1-5|TRBV2
CASSDPKQGAVQPQHF
>TRBJ2-5|TRBV7-8
CASSFGGEGETQYF
>TRBJ2-5|TRBV19
CASSMDRGRGETQYF
>TRBJ2-7|TRBV6-6
CASSSTGGYYEQYF
>TRBJ1-1|TRBV11-2
CASRWGGNTEAFF
>TRBJ2-7|TRBV19
CASSNPGTGNFYEQYF
>TRBJ2-4|TRBV5-1
CASSRTSGVGNIQYF
>TRBJ1-6|TRBV11-2
CASTQGWPGLFNSPLHF
>TRBJ1-2|TRBV5-6
CASSLYEGLTGYTF
>TRBJ2-3|TRBV19
CASSIGASGVRDTQYF
>TRBJ2-3|TRBV5-6
CAAGGGLADTQYF
>TRBJ2-5|TRBV5-4
CASSLAGGGIVETQYF
>TRBJ1-1|TRBV29-1
CSGGTGTEAFF
>TRBJ1-1|TRBV5-4
CASSLGGQVGSTEAFF
>TRBJ2-7|TRBV6-1
CASRDRQGAYEQYF
>TRBJ1-5|TRBV19
CASRTQGGEEPQHF
>TRBJ2-5|TRBV4-3
CASSLTWDRGRETQYF
>TRBJ2-1|TRBV30
CALGVGAQKFF
>TRBJ2-7|TRBV5-6
CASSGGPGGNVIAYEQYF
>TRBJ1-1|TRBV15
CATSRGRGTEAFF
>TRBJ1-2|TRBV6-5
CASSYSTPGANYGYTF
>TRBJ2-5|TRBV28
CASSTDRGQETQYF
>TRBJ1-2|TRBV2
CASRQGAWGYTF
>.|TRBV7-6
CASSPSPLPSYEQYF
>TRBJ2-5|TRBV9
CASSGGTRQETQYF
>TRBJ1-5|TRBV7-2
CASSPGGTSAQHF
>TRBJ1-6|TRBV6-5
CASRRQGNSPLHF
>TRBJ1-2|TRBV6-5
CALIQGGSGYGYTF
>TRBJ2-2|TRBV7-2
CASSFTAGTRNTGELFF